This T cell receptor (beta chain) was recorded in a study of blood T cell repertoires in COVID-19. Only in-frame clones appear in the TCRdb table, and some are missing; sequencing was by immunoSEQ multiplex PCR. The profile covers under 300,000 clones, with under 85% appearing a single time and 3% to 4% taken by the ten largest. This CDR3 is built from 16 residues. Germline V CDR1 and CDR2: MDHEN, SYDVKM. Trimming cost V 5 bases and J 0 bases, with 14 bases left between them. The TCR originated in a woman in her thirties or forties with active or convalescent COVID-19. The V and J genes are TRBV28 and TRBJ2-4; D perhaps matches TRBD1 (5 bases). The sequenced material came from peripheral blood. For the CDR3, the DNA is TGTGCCAGCAGTCTCACAGGTCTGTTAGCCAAAAACATTCAGTACTTC. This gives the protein CASSLTGLLAKNIQYF.